This T cell receptor (beta chain) was sequenced in a study of shared clonotypes between healthy human individuals (dated by TCRdb to 2018 to 2021). About the investigation overall: The cohort included three men and a couple of women between 18 and 49 years of age. Per donor, three plates each were used for CD4 naive and CD4 memory, two for CD8 naive, and one for CD8 memory. To estimate repertoire size and how much clonotype sharing occurs between individuals, the study deeply sequenced the blood TCR repertoires of roughly 5 healthy adults. Libraries were prepared and TCR repertoires were sequenced by different laboratories using diverse techniques, in order to increase sequencing depth and limit assay-specific biases. Between about 0.94 and 10 billion PBMCs per donor were obtained by leukapheresis.

The donors were healthy, HIV-negative adults with no recently reported acute infections or vaccinations. Only Caucasian adults living in Nashville, Tennessee, USA were represented among the donors. CD4+ T cells were enriched by magnetic negative selection, after which naive cells were positively selected on CD45RA and the negative fraction was taken as the memory subset. After blood collection by leukapheresis, PBMCs were isolated using Ficoll-Histopaque density gradient centrifugation and then cryopreserved in the vapor phase of liquid nitrogen. Purity and quantity of every magnetically sorted T cell population were checked by analytical flow cytometry. Each sorted fraction had its genomic DNA isolated and then quantified by UV absorbance on a Nanodrop 2000c. The cysteine opens and the phenylalanine closes a CDR3 of 16 amino acids. This entry keeps only the CDR3 DNA: 48 bases, framed from base 1. Trimming removed 0 bases from V and 2 bases from J; the gene matches leave 7 bases unexplained. According to the germline V gene (reference sequence), CDR1 reads SGHNT and CDR2 reads YYREEE.

Concerning this clone: What this receptor recognizes is not known. Qualities for individual bases were not recorded, and no much larger clone is one base off.

TCR CDR3 regions were amplified from genomic DNA by multiplex PCR using the deep immunoSEQ assay. Extracted genomic DNA from each cell subset was spread evenly across all wells of several immunoSEQ 96-well plates, with each plate serving as a replicate. For sorted subsets, each replicate PCR was loaded with approximately 0.2 ug genomic DNA, equivalent to approximately 33,000 T cell genomes. Purified libraries were quantified with a Qubit 3.0 fluorometer, sized on a Bioanalyzer 2100, and re-quantified with the KAPA Library Quantification kit. Each immunoSEQ 96-well plate was sequenced on its own single-read 150-cycle Illumina NextSeq 550 flow cell. The original methods were these. Because only junctional sequences without quality scores were contained in the immunoSEQ output, filtering matching that applied to full-length reads could not be performed. To assign V/J genes and CDR3, sequences were annotated using PyIR, a Python wrapper for IgBLAST v1.9, with IMGT germline references. Reads were filtered out if the reads had weak V/J assignments (E-value above 1e-6), no CDR3, stop codons, out-of-frame junctions, or ambiguous translated residues. V3J clonotypes were defined as sequences sharing an identical inferred V gene, J gene, and CDR3 amino acid sequence. To compute the percentage overlap between repertoires, the number of shared unique clonotypes was divided by the size of the smaller repertoire. Repertoire richness was assessed with RTK rarefaction, the Chao1 estimator, and Recon v2.1 estimates of unobserved clonotypes. For all TCRbeta clonotypes obtained by the gDNA method from several donors, generation probabilities were computed with OLGA. The table comes from immuneACCESS by way of TCRdb, which keeps in-frame sequences with V and J called. Part of the clones is missing from these tables; in studies checked, under half for an unresolved V gene and the rest for unknown reasons. V and J calls and clone size are those listed in that table; D and trimming were worked out from the DNA. In this sample the table shows around 2,000,000 clones, over 85% of which occur a single time. The biggest ten clones account for roughly 0.13% of the sample.

What the research found in general, with its limitations: When several donors were compared, the shared fraction of clonotypes was roughly 4.8% for naive CD4, around 3.6% for naive CD8, roughly 2.5% for memory CD4, and less than 0.5% for memory CD8. Estimated clonotype richness was generally larger for naive than for memory subsets. Pairwise subsampling indicated that sequencing depth was expected to affect the degree of clonotype sharing among donors. Only blood was sampled, and tissue TCR repertoires likely differ from those in blood. Rarefaction of sorted-subset datasets indicated incomplete sequencing despite the large sequencing depth. Compared with non-shared clonotypes, the clonotypes found in all four sorted-subset donors had higher generation probabilities. The small number of donors limited the genetic and exposure-history diversity represented.

The V and J segments used are TRBV5-4 and TRBJ2-7; 8 bases in between match TRBD1. This TCR was recovered from a man younger than 35 in good health. The material sequenced was naive CD4+ T cells sorted from blood. The label giving this sample's cell subset or site can be read as: CD45RA+ positively selected. The sequenced DNA: TGTGCCAGCAGCTTGGGAGGGGGGACAGGCGCCTACGAGCAGTACTTC. This translates into CASSLGGGTGAYEQYF.